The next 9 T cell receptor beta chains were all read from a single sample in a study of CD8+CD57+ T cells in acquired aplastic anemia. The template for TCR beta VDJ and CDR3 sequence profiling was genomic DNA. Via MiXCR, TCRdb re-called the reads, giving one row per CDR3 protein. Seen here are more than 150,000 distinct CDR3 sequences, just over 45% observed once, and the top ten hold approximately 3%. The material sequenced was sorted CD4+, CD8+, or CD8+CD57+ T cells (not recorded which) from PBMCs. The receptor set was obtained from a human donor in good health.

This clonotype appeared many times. CDR3 amino acids: CASSIRDGGSNEQFF. The CDR3, as DNA: TGTGCCAGTAGTATTAGGGACGGAGGATCCAATGAGCAGTTCTTC. The chain has TRBV19 and TRBJ2-1; D possibly matches TRBD1 or TRBD2 (5 bases each). V lost 3 bases to trimming and J lost 6 bases, with 15 bases between them. CDR1 is LNHDA and CDR2 is SQIVND in the germline V gene (reference sequence). This CDR3 is 15 amino acids long.

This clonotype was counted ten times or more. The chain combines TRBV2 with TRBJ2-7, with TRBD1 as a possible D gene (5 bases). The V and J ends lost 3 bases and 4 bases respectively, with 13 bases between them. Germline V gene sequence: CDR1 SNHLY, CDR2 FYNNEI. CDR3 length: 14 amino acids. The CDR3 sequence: CASSDWGRDYEQYF. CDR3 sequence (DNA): TGTGCCAGCAGTGATTGGGGCAGGGATTACGAGCAGTACTTC.

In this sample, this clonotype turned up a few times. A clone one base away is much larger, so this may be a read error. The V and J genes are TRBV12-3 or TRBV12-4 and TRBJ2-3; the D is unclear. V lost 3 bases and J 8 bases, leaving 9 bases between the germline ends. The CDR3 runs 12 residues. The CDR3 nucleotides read TGTGCCAGCAGTTTCCTCGCAGGTACGCAGTATTTT. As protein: CASSFLAGTQYF.

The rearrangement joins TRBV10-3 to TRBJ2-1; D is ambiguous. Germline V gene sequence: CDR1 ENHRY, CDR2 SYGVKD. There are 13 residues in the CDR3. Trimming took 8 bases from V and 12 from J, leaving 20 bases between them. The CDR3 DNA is TGTGCCATCGGTAGGCAGAGCACAGATACGCAGTTCTTC. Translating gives CAIGRQSTDTQFF.

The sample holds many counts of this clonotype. The CDR3 DNA follows: TGTGCCAGCAGCGGACTTAAGGGGAGTATTAATGAGCAGTTCTTC. Protein product: CASSGLKGSINEQFF. V gene TRBV7-9 combines with J gene TRBJ2-1; D tentatively reads TRBD1 or TRBD2 (5 bases each). Germline V CDR1 and CDR2: SEHNR, FQNEAQ (reference sequence). The CDR3 sequence is 15 residues long. Trimming took off 5 bases at V and 7 bases at J, with 18 bases between the two ends.

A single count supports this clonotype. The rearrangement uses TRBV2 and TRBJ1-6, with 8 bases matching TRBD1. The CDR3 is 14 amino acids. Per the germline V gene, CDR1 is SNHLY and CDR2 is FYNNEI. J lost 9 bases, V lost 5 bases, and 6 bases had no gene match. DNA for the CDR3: TGTGCCAGCAGTCCCGACAGGGGAGCTTCACCCCTCCACTTT. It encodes CASSPDRGASPLHF.

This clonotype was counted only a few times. CDR3 nucleotide sequence: TGCAGTGCTAGTGGGCTAGCGGGGGTACCCAGCGAGCAGTACTTC. It translates to CSASGLAGVPSEQYF. The genes are TRBV20-1 and TRBJ2-7; 10 nucleotides line up with TRBD2. This CDR3 contains 15 residues. After removal of 3 bases from V and 6 bases from J, the junction contained 11 bases not matched to a gene. Germline lookup yields CDR1 DFQATT and CDR2 SNEGSKA (reference sequence).

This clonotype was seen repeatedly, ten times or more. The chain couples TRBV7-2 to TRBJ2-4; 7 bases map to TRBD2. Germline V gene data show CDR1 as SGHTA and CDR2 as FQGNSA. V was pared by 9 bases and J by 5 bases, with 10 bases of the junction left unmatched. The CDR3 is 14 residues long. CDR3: CASTTRAGENIQYF. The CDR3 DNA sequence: TGTGCCAGTACCACTAGGGCGGGGGAAAACATTCAGTACTTC.

CDR3 amino acids: CSGRTGVVYEQYF. CDR3 coding DNA: TGCAGCGGCCGGACAGGGGTAGTTTACGAGCAGTACTTC. The chain combines TRBV29-1 with TRBJ2-7, with 9 bases lining up with TRBD1. Germline loops: CDR1 SQVTM, CDR2 ANQGSEA. J gave up 4 bases and V 7 bases, and 8 bases lay outside the gene matches. The CDR3 loop spans 13 amino acids.